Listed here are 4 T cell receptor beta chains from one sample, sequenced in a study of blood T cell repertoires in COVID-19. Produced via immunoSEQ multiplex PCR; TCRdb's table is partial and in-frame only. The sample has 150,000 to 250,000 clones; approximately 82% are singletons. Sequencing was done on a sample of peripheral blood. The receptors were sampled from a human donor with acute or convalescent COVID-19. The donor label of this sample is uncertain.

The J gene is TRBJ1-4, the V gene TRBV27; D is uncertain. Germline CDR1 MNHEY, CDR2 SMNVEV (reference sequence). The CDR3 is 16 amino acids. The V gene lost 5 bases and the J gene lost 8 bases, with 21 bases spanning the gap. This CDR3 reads CASSTPSGGWREKLFF. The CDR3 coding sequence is TGTGCCAGCAGTACCCCCTCGGGAGGGTGGCGGGAAAAACTGTTTTTT.

The CDR3 reads CAWSVQRAWPNEQFF. As DNA, the CDR3 is TGTGCCTGGAGTGTACAGCGGGCCTGGCCCAATGAGCAGTTCTTC. The chain carries TRBV30 and TRBJ2-1; a possible D gene is TRBD2 (6 bases). CDR1 is GTSNPN, CDR2 SVGIG, per germline (reference sequence). V shed 0 bases and J shed 6 bases, with 15 bases lying between them. The CDR3 covers 15 residues.

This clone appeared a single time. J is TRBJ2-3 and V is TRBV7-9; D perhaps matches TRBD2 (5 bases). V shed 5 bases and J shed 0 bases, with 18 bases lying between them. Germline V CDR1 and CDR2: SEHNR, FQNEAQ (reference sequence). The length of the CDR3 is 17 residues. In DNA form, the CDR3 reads TGTGCCAGCAGCCACCTAGCTATAAGAGCCAGCACAGATACGCAGTATTTT. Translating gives CASSHLAIRASTDTQYF.

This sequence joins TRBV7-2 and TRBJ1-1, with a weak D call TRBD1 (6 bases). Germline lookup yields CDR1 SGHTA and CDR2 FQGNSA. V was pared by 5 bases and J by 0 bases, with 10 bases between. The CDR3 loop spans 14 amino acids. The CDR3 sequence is CASSLRGMNTEAFF. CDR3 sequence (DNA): TGTGCCAGCAGCCTAAGGGGGATGAACACTGAAGCTTTCTTT.